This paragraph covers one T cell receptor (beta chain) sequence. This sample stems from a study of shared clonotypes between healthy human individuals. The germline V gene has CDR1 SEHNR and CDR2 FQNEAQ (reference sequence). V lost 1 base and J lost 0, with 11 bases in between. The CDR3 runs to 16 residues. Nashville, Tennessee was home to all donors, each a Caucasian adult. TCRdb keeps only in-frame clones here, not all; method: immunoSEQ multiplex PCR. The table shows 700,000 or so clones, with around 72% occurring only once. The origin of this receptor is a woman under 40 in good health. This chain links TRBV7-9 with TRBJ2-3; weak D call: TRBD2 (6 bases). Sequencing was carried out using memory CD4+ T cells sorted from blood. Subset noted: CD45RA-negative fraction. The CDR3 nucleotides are TGTGCCAGCAGCTTAGATTTGGAGGGTAGCACAGATACGCAGTATTTT. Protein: CASSLDLEGSTDTQYF.